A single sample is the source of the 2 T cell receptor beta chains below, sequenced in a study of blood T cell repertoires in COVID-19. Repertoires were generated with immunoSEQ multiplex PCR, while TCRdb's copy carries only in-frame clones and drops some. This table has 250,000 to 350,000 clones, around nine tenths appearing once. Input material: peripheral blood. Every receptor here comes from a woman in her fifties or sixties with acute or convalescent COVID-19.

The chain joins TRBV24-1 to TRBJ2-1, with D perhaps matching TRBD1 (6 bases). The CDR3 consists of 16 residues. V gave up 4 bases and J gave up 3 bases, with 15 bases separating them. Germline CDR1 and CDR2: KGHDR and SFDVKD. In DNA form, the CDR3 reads TGTGCCACCAGTGAGGGAAGGGACACCTACTACAATGAGCAGTTCTTC. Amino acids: CATSEGRDTYYNEQFF.

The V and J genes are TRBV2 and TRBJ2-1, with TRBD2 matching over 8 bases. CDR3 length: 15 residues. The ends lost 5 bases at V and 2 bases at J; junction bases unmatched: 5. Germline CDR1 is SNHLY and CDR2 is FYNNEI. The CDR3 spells CASSRRGGTYNEQFF. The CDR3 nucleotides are TGTGCCAGCAGTCGACGGGGGGGAACCTACAATGAGCAGTTCTTC.